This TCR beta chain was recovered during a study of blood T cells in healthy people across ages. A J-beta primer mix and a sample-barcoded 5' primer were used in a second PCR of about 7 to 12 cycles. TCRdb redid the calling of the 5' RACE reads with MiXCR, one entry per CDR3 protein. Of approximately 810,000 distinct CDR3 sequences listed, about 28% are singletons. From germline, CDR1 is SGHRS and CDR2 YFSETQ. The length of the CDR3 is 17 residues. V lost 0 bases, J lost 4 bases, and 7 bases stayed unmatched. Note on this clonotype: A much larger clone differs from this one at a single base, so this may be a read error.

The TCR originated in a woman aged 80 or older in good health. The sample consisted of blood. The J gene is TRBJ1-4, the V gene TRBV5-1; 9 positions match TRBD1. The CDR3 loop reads CASSLVGQGKVNEKLFF. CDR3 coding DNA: TGCGCCAGCAGCTTGGTCGGACAGGGGAAAGTTAATGAAAAACTGTTTTTT.